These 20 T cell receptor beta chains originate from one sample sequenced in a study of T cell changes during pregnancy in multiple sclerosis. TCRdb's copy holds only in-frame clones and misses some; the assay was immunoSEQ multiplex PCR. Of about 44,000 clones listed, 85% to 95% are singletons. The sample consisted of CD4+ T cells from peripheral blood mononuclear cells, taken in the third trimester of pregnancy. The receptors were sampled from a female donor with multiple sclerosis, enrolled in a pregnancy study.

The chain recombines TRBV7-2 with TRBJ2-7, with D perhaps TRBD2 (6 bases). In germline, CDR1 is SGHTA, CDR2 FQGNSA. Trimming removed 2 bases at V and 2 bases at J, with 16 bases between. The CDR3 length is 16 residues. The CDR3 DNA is TGTGCCAGCAGCTTATGGGTGAGCGGGTCTACCTACGAGCAGTACTTC. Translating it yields CASSLWVSGSTYEQYF.

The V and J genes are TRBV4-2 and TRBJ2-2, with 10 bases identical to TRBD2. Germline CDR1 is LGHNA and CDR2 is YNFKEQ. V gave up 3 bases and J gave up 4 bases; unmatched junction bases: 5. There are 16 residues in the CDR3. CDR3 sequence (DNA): TGTGCCAGCAGCCAGGAGAGACTAGCGGGCACCGGGGAGCTGTTTTTT. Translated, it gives CASSQERLAGTGELFF.

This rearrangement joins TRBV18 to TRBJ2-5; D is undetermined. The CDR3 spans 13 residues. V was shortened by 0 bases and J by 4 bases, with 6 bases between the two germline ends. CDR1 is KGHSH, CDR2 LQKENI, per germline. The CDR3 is CASSPPPRETQYF. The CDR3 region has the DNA TGTGCCAGCTCACCACCCCCCCGAGAGACCCAGTACTTC.

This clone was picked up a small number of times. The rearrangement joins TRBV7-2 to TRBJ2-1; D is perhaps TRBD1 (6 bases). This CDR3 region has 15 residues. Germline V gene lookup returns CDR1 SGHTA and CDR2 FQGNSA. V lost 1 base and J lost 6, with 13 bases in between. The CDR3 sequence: CASSLGQGFSNEQFF. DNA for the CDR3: TGTGCCAGCAGCTTAGGGCAGGGGTTTAGCAATGAGCAGTTCTTC.

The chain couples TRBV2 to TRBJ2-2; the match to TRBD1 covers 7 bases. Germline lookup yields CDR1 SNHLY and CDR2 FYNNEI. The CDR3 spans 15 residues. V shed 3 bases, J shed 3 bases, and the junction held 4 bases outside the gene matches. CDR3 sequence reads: CASSETGSYTGELFF. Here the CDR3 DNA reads TGTGCCAGCAGTGAGACAGGGTCCTACACCGGGGAGCTGTTTTTT.

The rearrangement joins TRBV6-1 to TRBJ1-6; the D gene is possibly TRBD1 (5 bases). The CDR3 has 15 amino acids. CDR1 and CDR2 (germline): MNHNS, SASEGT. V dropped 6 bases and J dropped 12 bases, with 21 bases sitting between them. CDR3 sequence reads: CASSPNRGSGIPLHF. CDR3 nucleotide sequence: TGTGCCAGCAGCCCGAACCGTGGTTCAGGGATACCCCTCCACTTT.

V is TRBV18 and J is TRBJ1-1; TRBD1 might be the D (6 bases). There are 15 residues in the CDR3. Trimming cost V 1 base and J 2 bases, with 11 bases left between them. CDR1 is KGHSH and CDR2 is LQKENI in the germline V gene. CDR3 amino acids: CASSPHPGANTEAFF. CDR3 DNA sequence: TGTGCCAGCTCACCACATCCAGGGGCCAACACTGAAGCTTTCTTT.

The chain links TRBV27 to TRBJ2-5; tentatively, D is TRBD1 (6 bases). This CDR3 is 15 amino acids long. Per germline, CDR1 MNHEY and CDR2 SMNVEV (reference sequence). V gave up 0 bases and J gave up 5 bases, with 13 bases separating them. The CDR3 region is CASSLSKGGGETQYF. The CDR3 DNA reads TGTGCCAGCAGTTTATCGAAGGGTGGGGGCGAGACCCAGTACTTC.

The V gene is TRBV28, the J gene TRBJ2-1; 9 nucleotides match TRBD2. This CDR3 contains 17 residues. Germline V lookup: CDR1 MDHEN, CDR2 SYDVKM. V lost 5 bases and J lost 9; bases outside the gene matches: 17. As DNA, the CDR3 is TGTGCCAGCAGTATCGTCTTAGGGCTAGCGGGATCTGGTGAGCAGTTCTTC. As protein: CASSIVLGLAGSGEQFF.

The DNA for the CDR3 is TGTGCCAGCAGCTTAAAACTAGCGGGATCCGGGGAGCTGTTTTTT. Translation: CASSLKLAGSGELFF. V usage is TRBV7-3 and J usage is TRBJ2-2; 10 bases line up with TRBD2. Germline CDR1 reads SGHTA; CDR2 reads FQGTGA. With V trimmed by 1 base and J by 6 bases, 2 bases remained unmatched. The CDR3 is made up of 15 amino acids.

CDR3 sequence: CAWSVTSGRYEQYF. In nucleotides, the CDR3 is TGTGCCTGGAGTGTGACTAGCGGGAGATACGAGCAGTACTTC. This chain connects TRBV30 to TRBJ2-7; TRBD2 matches at 12 bases. Germline CDR1 and CDR2: GTSNPN and SVGIG (reference sequence). V gave up 0 bases and J gave up 4 bases; unmatched junction bases: 1. This CDR3 is built from 14 residues.

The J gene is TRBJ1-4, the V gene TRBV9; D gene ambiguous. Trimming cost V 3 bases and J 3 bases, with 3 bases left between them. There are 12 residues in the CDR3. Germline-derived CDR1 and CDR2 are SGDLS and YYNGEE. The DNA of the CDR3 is TGTGCCAGCAGCGCTCCTAATGAAAAACTGTTTTTT. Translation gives CASSAPNEKLFF.

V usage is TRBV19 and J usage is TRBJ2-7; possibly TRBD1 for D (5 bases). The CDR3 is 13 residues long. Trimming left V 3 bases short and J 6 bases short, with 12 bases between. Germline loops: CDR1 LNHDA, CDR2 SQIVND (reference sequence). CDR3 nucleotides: TGTGCCAGTAGTATTCGAGGACACTCCGAGCAGTACTTC. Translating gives CASSIRGHSEQYF.

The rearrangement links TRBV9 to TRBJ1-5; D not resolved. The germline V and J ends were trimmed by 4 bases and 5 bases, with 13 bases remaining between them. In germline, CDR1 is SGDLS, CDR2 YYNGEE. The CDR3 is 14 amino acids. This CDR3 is CASSNPGSDQPQHF. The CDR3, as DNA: TGTGCCAGCAGCAACCCCGGGTCCGATCAGCCCCAGCATTTT.

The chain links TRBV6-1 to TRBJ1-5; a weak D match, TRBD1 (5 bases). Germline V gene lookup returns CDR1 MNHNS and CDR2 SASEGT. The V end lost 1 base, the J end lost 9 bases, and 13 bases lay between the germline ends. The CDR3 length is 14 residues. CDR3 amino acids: CASSEGGGGGPQHF. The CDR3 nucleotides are TGTGCCAGCAGTGAAGGGGGCGGCGGTGGGCCCCAGCATTTT.

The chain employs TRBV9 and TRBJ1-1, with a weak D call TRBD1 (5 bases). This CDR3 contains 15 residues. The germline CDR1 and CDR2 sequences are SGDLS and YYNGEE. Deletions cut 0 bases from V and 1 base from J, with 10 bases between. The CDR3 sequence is CASSVAGGWNTEAFF. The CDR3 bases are TGTGCCAGCAGCGTAGCGGGGGGGTGGAACACTGAAGCTTTCTTT.

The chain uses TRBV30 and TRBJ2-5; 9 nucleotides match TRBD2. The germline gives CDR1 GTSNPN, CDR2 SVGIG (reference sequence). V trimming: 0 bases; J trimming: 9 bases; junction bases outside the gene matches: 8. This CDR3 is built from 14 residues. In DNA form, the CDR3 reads TGTGCCTGGAGTGTCGCTAGCGGGATGATGGCCCAGTACTTC. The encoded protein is CAWSVASGMMAQYF.

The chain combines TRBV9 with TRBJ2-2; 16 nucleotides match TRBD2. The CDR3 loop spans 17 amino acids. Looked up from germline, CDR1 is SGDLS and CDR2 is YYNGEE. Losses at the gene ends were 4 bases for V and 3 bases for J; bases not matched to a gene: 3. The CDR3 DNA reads TGTGCCAGCAGCCAAGGGACTAGCGGGAGGGACACCGGGGAGCTGTTTTTT. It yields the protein CASSQGTSGRDTGELFF.

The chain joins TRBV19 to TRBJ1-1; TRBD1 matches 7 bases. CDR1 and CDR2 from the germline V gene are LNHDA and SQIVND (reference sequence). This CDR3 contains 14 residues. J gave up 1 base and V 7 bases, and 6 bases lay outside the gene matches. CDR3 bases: TGTGCCAGTAATCCCGGGACAGCGAACACTGAAGCTTTCTTT. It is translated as CASNPGTANTEAFF. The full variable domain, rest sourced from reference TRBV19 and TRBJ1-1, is DGGITQSPKYLFRKEGQNVTLSCEQNLNHDAMYWYRQDPGQGLRLIYYSQIVNDFQKGDIAEGYSVSREKKESFPLTVTSAQKNPTAFYLCASNPGTANTEAFFGQGTRLTVV.

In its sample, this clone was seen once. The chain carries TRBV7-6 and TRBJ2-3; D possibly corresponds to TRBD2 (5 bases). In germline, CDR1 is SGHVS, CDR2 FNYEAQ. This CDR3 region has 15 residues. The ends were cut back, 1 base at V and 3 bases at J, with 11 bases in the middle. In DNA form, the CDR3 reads TGTGCCAGCAGCTTAGGGCTAGCAAGGACAGATACGCAGTATTTT. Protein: CASSLGLARTDTQYF.